This T cell receptor (beta chain) was profiled in a study of cytomegalovirus exposure and HLA in healthy donors. Looking at the study overall: About 180 million T cells yielded approximately 100 million unique TCR beta sequences, as an earlier analysis found. General study points: Most TCR sequences were seen very rarely across donors, but some public TCRs occurred in many.

This CDR3 is built from 13 residues. Germline trimming cut 8 bases from V and 6 bases from J; bases unmatched to any gene: 8. Per the germline V gene, CDR1 is MNHNY and CDR2 is SVGAGI (reference sequence). The PCR had 60 Vbeta and 13 Jbeta primers. Here immunoSEQ multiplex PCR was the method, and the copy in TCRdb shows in-frame clones only, minus some. The table includes about 150,000 clones, about four fifths detected once. This clone was seen once. Its antigen is not identified. The clonotype was recovered from a male donor in good health and CMV-seronegative. The chain carries TRBV6-6 and TRBJ1-1, with 8 bases matching TRBD1. Sequenced sample: PBMCs. CDR3 loop: CASHRGDHPEAFF. The CDR3 DNA reads as TGTGCCAGCCACAGGGGGGATCACCCTGAAGCTTTCTTT.